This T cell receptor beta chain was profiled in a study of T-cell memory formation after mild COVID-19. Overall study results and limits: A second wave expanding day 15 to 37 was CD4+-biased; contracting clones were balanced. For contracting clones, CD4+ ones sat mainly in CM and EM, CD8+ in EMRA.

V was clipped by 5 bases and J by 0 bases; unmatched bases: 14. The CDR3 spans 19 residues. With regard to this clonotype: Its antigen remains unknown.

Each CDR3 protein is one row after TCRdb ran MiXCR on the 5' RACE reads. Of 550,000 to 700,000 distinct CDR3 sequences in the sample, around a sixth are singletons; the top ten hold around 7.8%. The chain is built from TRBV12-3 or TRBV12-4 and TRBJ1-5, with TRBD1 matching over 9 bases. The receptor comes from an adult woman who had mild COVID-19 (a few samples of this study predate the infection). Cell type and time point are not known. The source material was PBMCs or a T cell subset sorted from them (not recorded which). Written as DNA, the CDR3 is TGTGCCAGCAGTCTCCGGGACAGGGCCGTCGGCTATAGCAATCAGCCCCAGCATTTT. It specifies CASSLRDRAVGYSNQPQHF.